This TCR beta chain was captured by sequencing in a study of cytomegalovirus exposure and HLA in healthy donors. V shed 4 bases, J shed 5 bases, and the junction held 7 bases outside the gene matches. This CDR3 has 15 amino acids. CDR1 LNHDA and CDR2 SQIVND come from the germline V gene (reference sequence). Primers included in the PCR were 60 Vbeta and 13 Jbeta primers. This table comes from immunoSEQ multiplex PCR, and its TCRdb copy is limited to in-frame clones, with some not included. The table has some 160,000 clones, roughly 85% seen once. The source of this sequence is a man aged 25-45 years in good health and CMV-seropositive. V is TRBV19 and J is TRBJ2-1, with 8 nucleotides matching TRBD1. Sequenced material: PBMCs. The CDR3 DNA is TGTGCCAGTAGTACCGGACAGGGTCTCGACAATGAGCAGTTCTTC. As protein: CASSTGQGLDNEQFF.